This TCR beta chain was sequenced during a study of cytomegalovirus exposure and HLA in healthy donors. Study-level findings and limits: Trimming of TCR beta V- and J-genes showed a link, identified in a later analysis, to a missense DCLRE1C variant. One later analysis reportedly identified an Asian-associated ancestry cluster that showed fewer N-insertions than the approximately 700-donor mean. The availability of immune exposure information extended only to CMV serostatus.

The V gene's germline CDR1 is MDHEN and CDR2 SYDVKM. V gave up 3 bases and J gave up 8 bases; unmatched junction bases: 8. There are 14 residues in the CDR3. The primer mix had 60 Vbeta and 13 Jbeta primers. Libraries were prepared by immunoSEQ multiplex PCR; TCRdb keeps only in-frame clonotypes and omits some of them. The sample comprises roughly 100,000 clones, around four fifths of which are singletons, and approximately 1.5% rests with the top ten. This clone was seen a handful of times. Its antigen is unknown. When sampled, the donors appeared nominally healthy, though they likely had unrecorded immune exposures.

The material sequenced was PBMCs. This clonotype was obtained from a man aged 45-65 years in good health and CMV-seronegative. The chain has TRBV28 and TRBJ1-2, with 8 bases matching TRBD1. The CDR3 reads CASSFLQGAQGYTF. The CDR3 region has the DNA TGTGCCAGCAGTTTCCTCCAGGGGGCTCAGGGCTACACCTTC.